These T cell receptor beta chains were read from a single sample in a study of blood T cell repertoires in COVID-19. Generated by immunoSEQ multiplex PCR, the TCRdb table keeps only in-frame clones and is missing some. Counted here are roughly 100,000 clones, 70% to 80% occurring once; the ten biggest clones make up roughly a tenth. The specimen was peripheral blood. The receptors stem from a man between 60 and 75 years old with active or convalescent COVID-19. Both conserved end residues are trimmed from each CDR3. Fields, in order: D gene, V gene, CDR3 protein. The D gene is left open where the match is weak.

>-|TRBV7-6
ASSWGGSYNSPLH
>-|TRBV7-8
ASSGGTSLSQETQY
>TRBD1|TRBV7-7
ASSLAGTGEETQY
>TRBD1|TRBV10-1
ASSPIRRTGGTETQY
>TRBD1|TRBV7-2
ASSPGTVNTGELF
>-|TRBV6-5
AAGQISTDTQY
>TRBD1|TRBV3-1/TRBV3-2
ASSRVGTDFMNTEAF
>-|TRBV2
ASSEWTTSTDTQY
>TRBD2|TRBV3-1/TRBV3-2
ASSQRLAGGSGANVLT
>-|TRBV7-2
ASSAQEVPYEQY
>TRBD1|TRBV28
ASSLGQGYGYT
>-|TRBV18
ASSPGGSSGNTIY
>-|TRBV5-8
ASSTFPRTDTQY
>-|TRBV19
ASSIRGGGVNTEAF
>-|TRBV11-2
ASSLGSPGGWQPQH
>-|TRBV6-6
ASSYLLLDTQY
>-|TRBV6-5
ASRATGTRTEAF
>TRBD1|TRBV2
ASRGQVDTGELF
>TRBD1|TRBV30
ACSGTGGEPLH
>-|TRBV7-2
ASSFGPNQPQH
>-|TRBV3-1/TRBV3-2
ASSRGGGPYEQY
>-|TRBV11-2
ASSVISSSGNTIY
>-|TRBV24-1
ATSERLSLSNEQF
>TRBD1|TRBV24-1
ATSDSLTGGADTQY
>TRBD1|TRBV5-5
ASSPRDRGEAF
>TRBD1|TRBV19
ASSIWGTGDYGYT
>-|TRBV7-9
ASSLYPGEGDTQY
>TRBD2|TRBV9
ASSVEGGLAGFCDEQF
>-|TRBV3-1/TRBV3-2
ASSNGGASGTPLH
>TRBD2|TRBV15
ATSPTSVGTQY
>-|TRBV20-1
SAAHWTEAF
>-|TRBV28
ASSGGLYGYT
>TRBD1|TRBV10-3
AIGRQGAETEAF
>-|TRBV18
ASSPAEDNSPLH
>-|TRBV19
ASRTEIRGTQY
>-|TRBV10-1
ASSLGLASTDTQY
>-|TRBV16
ASSQQRTSTDTQY
>-|TRBV15
ATSRDRDTWVQKLF
>TRBD1|TRBV10-2
ASSGQGMDGYT
>-|TRBV18
ASPSPVSNTGELF
>-|TRBV4-3
ASSTRHGNEQF
>-|TRBV3-1/TRBV3-2
ASSPLNYGYT
>TRBD1|TRBV2
ASSGRQGVFYGYT
>TRBD2|TRBV19
ASSMTSGSYNEQF
>-|TRBV7-2
ASSLDPDYGYT
>-|TRBV6-1
ACCEGWGQGETQY
>-|TRBV10-2
ASSELVLQETQY
>TRBD1|TRBV10-2
ASTAGGRNTEAF
>TRBD1|TRBV2
ASSRQGANINEKLF
>-|TRBV7-9
ASPRGHPEAGELF
>-|TRBV6-5
ASSGEGRQPQH